These 13 T cell receptor beta chains were sequenced from one sample in a study of blood T cell repertoires in COVID-19. TCRdb's copy holds only in-frame clones and misses some; the assay was immunoSEQ multiplex PCR. The table lists approximately 430,000 clones, roughly 85% of them singletons. The sequenced material came from peripheral blood. These receptors were collected from a woman in her thirties with active or convalescent COVID-19.

This CDR3 is CAWAGTSGSYVTLNTGELFF. The CDR3 DNA follows: TGTGCCTGGGCCGGGACTAGCGGGTCGTACGTGACCCTAAACACCGGGGAGCTGTTTTTT. The V gene is TRBV30, the J gene TRBJ2-2, with 12 bases lining up with TRBD2. V dropped 5 bases and J dropped 2; count of bases not matched to a gene: 18. Germline lookup yields CDR1 GTSNPN and CDR2 SVGIG (reference sequence). CDR3 length: 20 amino acids.

This clone was detected a few times. This chain joins TRBV6-1 and TRBJ1-2; a possible D gene is TRBD1 (5 bases). The ends were cut back, 2 bases at V and 4 bases at J, with 8 bases in the middle. This CDR3 is built from 13 residues. Germline values: CDR1 MNHNS, CDR2 SASEGT. The CDR3 coding sequence is TGTGCCAGCAGTGAACTGGGGCGCTATGGCTACACCTTC. This gives the protein CASSELGRYGYTF.

This clone was observed a few times. The V and J genes are TRBV11-2 and TRBJ2-2; 7 positions match TRBD1. Germline CDR1 SGHAT, CDR2 FQNNGV. J gave up 1 base and V 5 bases, and 4 bases lay outside the gene matches. The CDR3 is made up of 15 amino acids. The CDR3 loop is CASSDGQENTGELFF. As DNA, the CDR3 is TGTGCCAGCAGCGATGGACAGGAGAACACCGGGGAGCTGTTTTTT.

The CDR3 here is CASSPVASGGAGNEQFF. The CDR3 DNA reads TGTGCCAGCAGCCCAGTGGCTAGCGGGGGGGCTGGCAATGAGCAGTTCTTC. The chain combines TRBV7-6 with TRBJ2-1; TRBD2 matches 12 bases. The CDR3 is 17 amino acids. Trimming took 5 bases from V and 6 from J; bases not matched to a gene: 11. The germline gives CDR1 SGHVS, CDR2 FNYEAQ.

The chain joins TRBV21-1 to TRBJ2-5; TRBD1, the D gene given by the table, was not confirmed from the DNA. TRBV21-1 is annotated as a pseudogene. The CDR3 is 16 residues long. CDR3 DNA sequence: TGTGCCAGCACTACCGATCGACAGGGGCTACAAGAGACCCAGTACTTC. Translation gives CASTTDRQGLQETQYF.

This chain links TRBV27 with TRBJ1-5; 9 bases line up with TRBD1. Germline V CDR1 and CDR2: MNHEY, SMNVEV (reference sequence). The CDR3 sequence is 16 residues long. V trimming: 5 bases; J trimming: 2 bases; junction bases outside the gene matches: 7. CDR3 amino acids: CASSRQGGRGNQPQHF. The CDR3 DNA reads as TGTGCCAGCAGTCGACAGGGGGGTCGAGGCAATCAGCCCCAGCATTTT.

This clone appeared once. V is TRBV6-1 and J is TRBJ2-5, with D perhaps TRBD2 (5 bases). Germline assignment: CDR1 MNHNS and CDR2 SASEGT. The CDR3 has 15 amino acids. Trimming cost V 3 bases and J 4 bases, with 15 bases left between them. CDR3: CASSDFREDVETQYF. CDR3 in DNA: TGTGCCAGCAGTGATTTCCGGGAAGACGTAGAGACCCAGTACTTC.

The rearrangement uses TRBV19 and TRBJ2-2, with D perhaps matching TRBD2 (6 bases). The CDR3 spans 15 residues. CDR1 and CDR2 (germline): LNHDA, SQIVND (reference sequence). The V end lost 6 bases, the J end lost 2 bases, and 13 bases lay between the germline ends. The CDR3 spells CASRSGGANTGELFF. DNA of the CDR3: TGTGCCAGTAGGAGTGGCGGGGCAAACACCGGGGAGCTGTTTTTT.

This chain uses TRBV5-1 with TRBJ2-2, with D possibly matching TRBD2 (5 bases). V dropped 3 bases and J dropped 5 bases, with 11 bases sitting between them. The length of the CDR3 is 14 residues. The germline V gene has CDR1 SGHRS and CDR2 YFSETQ. The CDR3 reads CASSSFGNTGELFF. CDR3 in DNA: TGCGCCAGCAGCTCGTTCGGGAATACCGGGGAGCTGTTTTTT.

The V gene is TRBV28, the J gene TRBJ2-1, with 7 bases identical to TRBD1. The ends lost 3 bases at V and 6 bases at J; junction bases unmatched: 5. The V gene's germline CDR1 is MDHEN and CDR2 SYDVKM. The CDR3 consists of 14 residues. The CDR3 sequence is CASSLVGQVNEQFF. In nucleotides, the CDR3 is TGTGCCAGCAGTTTGGTAGGACAGGTCAATGAGCAGTTCTTC.

This chain connects TRBV28 to TRBJ2-7, with 7 bases matching TRBD1. The germline V gene has CDR1 MDHEN and CDR2 SYDVKM. CDR3 length equals 12 residues. The trim removed 6 bases at V and 7 bases at J, leaving 6 bases unmatched. The CDR3 spells CASRDTGEEQYF. The CDR3 DNA is TGTGCCAGCAGGGACACAGGGGAGGAGCAGTACTTC.

The V call is TRBV5-4, the J call TRBJ1-1, with D possibly TRBD1 on 5 matching bases. The CDR3 runs 14 residues. CDR1 is SGHNT, CDR2 YYREEE, per germline (reference sequence). V lost 4 bases, J lost 1 base, and 11 bases lay in between. The CDR3 region has the DNA TGTGCCAGCAGCACTTTGGGGGGGAACACTGAAGCTTTCTTT. As protein: CASSTLGGNTEAFF. The full variable domain, in which reference TRBV5-4 and TRBJ1-1 provide the parts outside the CDR3, is ETGVTQSPTHLIKTRGQQVTLRCSSQSGHNTVSWYQQALGQGPQFIFQYYREEENGRGNFPPRFSGLQFPNYSSELNVNALELDDSALYLCASSTLGGNTEAFFGQGTRLTVV.

The DNA of the CDR3 is TGTGCCAGCTCCCAGGACAGGGAATCGAGGCAGTACTTC. It is translated as CASSQDRESRQYF. The chain carries TRBV27 and TRBJ2-7; 8 bases agree with TRBD1. Germline CDR1 is MNHEY and CDR2 is SMNVEV (reference sequence). V dropped 8 bases and J dropped 9; count of bases not matched to a gene: 12. CDR3 length equals 13 residues.